This T cell receptor beta chain was profiled in a study of T cell clonality in common variable immunodeficiency. Study-level points and caveats: Common variable immunodeficiency TCR beta sequences reportedly had fewer deletions and N-nucleotide insertions.

Repertoires were generated with immunoSEQ multiplex PCR, while TCRdb's copy carries only in-frame clones and drops some. The profile covers 30,000 to 40,000 clones, none occurring a single time. This clone has more than one count but fewer than ten. The antigen is undetermined. The CDR3 end lies 3 residues beyond the end of the read and is filled in from the germline J gene. The CDR3 consists of 18 residues. From germline, CDR1 is SGHRS and CDR2 YFSETQ. Sequences were obtained from peripheral blood mononuclear cells. The chain links TRBV5-1 to TRBJ1-2; 7 bases match TRBD1. This receptor was obtained from a person aged 18-69 years in good health. The chain's CDR3 is CASSFNPPRQGNSYDYTF. The DNA read from the CDR3 is TGCGCCAGCAGCTTTAATCCCCCCAGACAGGGTAACTCCTACGAC.